The 27 T cell receptor beta chains below were found in one sample sequenced in a study of blood T cell repertoires in COVID-19. The repertoire was sequenced with immunoSEQ multiplex PCR; TCRdb's copy has only in-frame clones and lacks some. The data contain roughly 200,000 clones, around 90% of them singletons. Sequenced material: peripheral blood. These receptor sequences come from a man aged 50-59 years with acute or convalescent COVID-19.

Remarks on this clone: Compared with germline, one end of the junction differs, possibly owing to a read error. This chain uses TRBV19 with TRBJ1-5; a possible D gene is TRBD1 (5 bases). The V gene's germline CDR1 is LNHDA and CDR2 SQIVND (reference sequence). This CDR3 spans 13 amino acids. The CDR3 nucleotides are TGTGCCAGTACCAGGGAAAGCAGTCAGCCCCAGCATTTT. It specifies CASTRESSQPQHF.

The genes are TRBV10-2 and TRBJ2-5, with D maybe TRBD2 (6 bases). Looked up from germline, CDR1 is WSHSY and CDR2 is SAAADI. V was shortened by 8 bases and J by 2 bases, with 6 bases between the two germline ends. This CDR3 comprises 11 residues. CDR3 nucleotides: TGCGCCAGCGGGACTCAAGAGACCCAGTACTTC. Translated: CASGTQETQYF.

This clone was picked up a small number of times. This rearrangement joins TRBV28 to TRBJ1-3; 8 nucleotides match TRBD1. This CDR3 comprises 14 residues. V shed 5 bases and J 3 bases; nucleotides not matched to a gene: 3. Germline V gives CDR1 MDHEN, CDR2 SYDVKM. CDR3 DNA: TGTGCCAGCAGTGAGGACAGGGTTGGAAACACCATATATTTT. It translates to CASSEDRVGNTIYF.

CDR3 residues: CASSLVRTSATDTQYF. As DNA, the CDR3 is TGTGCCAGCAGCTTAGTAAGGACTAGCGCCACAGATACGCAGTATTTT. The chain employs TRBV7-8 and TRBJ2-3; TRBD2 aligns across 9 bases. There are 16 residues in the CDR3. Germline loops: CDR1 SGHVS, CDR2 FQNEAQ. V lost 1 base to trimming and J lost 2 bases; unmatched junction nucleotides: 4.

The chain recombines TRBV5-6 with TRBJ1-3; the match to TRBD1 covers 9 bases. The V and J ends lost 3 bases and 8 bases, in that order; junction bases with no gene match: 9. The germline V gene has CDR1 SGHDT and CDR2 YYEEEE. The CDR3 extends over 15 amino acids. CDR3 amino acids: CASSSWTGVRDTIYF. DNA of the CDR3: TGTGCCAGCAGCTCCTGGACAGGGGTAAGGGACACCATATATTTT.

V and J are TRBV7-9 and TRBJ2-1; D might be TRBD1 (6 bases). Germline assignment: CDR1 SEHNR and CDR2 FQNEAQ (reference sequence). The CDR3 totals 14 residues. Trimming cost V 2 bases and J 9 bases, with 14 bases left between them. The CDR3 DNA reads as TGTGCCAGCAGCTTAAGTTCGTGGGGGCGTGAGCAGTTCTTC. This encodes CASSLSSWGREQFF. Complete variable domain (other parts from reference TRBV7-9 and TRBJ2-1): DTGVSQNPRHKITKRGQNVTFRCDPISEHNRLYWYRQTLGQGPEFLTYFQNEAQLEKSRLLSDRFSAERPKGSFSTLEIQRTEQGDSAMYLCASSLSSWGREQFFGPGTRLTVL.

V usage is TRBV25-1 and J usage is TRBJ2-2; weak D call: TRBD1 (5 bases). Between the trimmed V and J ends, which lost 9 bases and 7 bases, there was a span of 21 bases. From germline, CDR1 is MGHDK and CDR2 SYGVNS. This CDR3 region has 15 residues. The CDR3 nucleotides are TGTGCCAGGACCCCACAGGAGTCAAGTGGCGGGGAGCTGTTTTTT. Its protein is CARTPQESSGGELFF.

The chain combines TRBV18 with TRBJ1-5, with no clear D. Trimming left V 4 bases short and J 5 bases short, with 18 bases between. The CDR3 extends over 16 amino acids. Germline CDR1 reads KGHSH; CDR2 reads LQKENI. The CDR3 bases are TGTGCCAGCTCACTGTTCAGTGCGGGGTCGGATCAGCCCCAGCATTTT. This encodes CASSLFSAGSDQPQHF.

The chain combines TRBV21-1 with TRBJ1-3; the D segment call TRBD1 is taken from the table without a DNA check. TRBV21-1 is flagged as a pseudogene. The CDR3 loop spans 16 amino acids. Here the CDR3 DNA reads TGTGCCAGCAGCAAGAAGCGCAGGGGGCCTGGAAACACCATATATTTT. This gives the protein CASSKKRRGPGNTIYF.

This clone was observed once. V is TRBV5-1 and J is TRBJ2-5, with D perhaps TRBD2 (5 bases). Trimming pared 4 bases from V and 1 base from J, leaving 11 bases between. Germline loops: CDR1 SGHRS, CDR2 YFSETQ. This CDR3 has 14 amino acids. The CDR3 DNA sequence: TGCGCCAGCAGCCCCGGGATGTCCCAAGAGACCCAGTACTTC. It yields the protein CASSPGMSQETQYF.

This rearrangement joins TRBV5-1 to TRBJ2-5, with 12 bases lining up with TRBD2. CDR3 size: 16 residues. From germline, CDR1 is SGHRS and CDR2 YFSETQ. The junction had 3 bases not matched to a gene; V was cut back by 3 bases and J by 0 bases. In DNA, the CDR3 is TGCGCCAGCAGCTGGGGGACTAGCGGGTACCAAGAGACCCAGTACTTC. The encoded protein is CASSWGTSGYQETQYF.

This chain uses TRBV27 with TRBJ2-3; 8 nucleotides agree with TRBD2. Trimming removed 4 bases from V and 3 bases from J; junction bases left unmatched: 3. Germline CDR1 is MNHEY and CDR2 is SMNVEV (reference sequence). The CDR3 runs 14 residues. CDR3 DNA sequence: TGTGCCAGCAGTTCCGGGAGGGCTACAGATACGCAGTATTTT. Its protein product is CASSSGRATDTQYF.

J is TRBJ2-5 and V is TRBV7-2; tentative D call: TRBD1 (6 bases). Germline-derived CDR1 and CDR2 are SGHTA and FQGNSA. V gave up 4 bases and J gave up 3 bases, with 15 bases separating them. The CDR3 sequence is 15 residues long. The CDR3 sequence is CASSSPPEGEETQYF. CDR3 nucleotides: TGTGCCAGCAGCTCACCACCAGAGGGGGAAGAGACCCAGTACTTC.

CDR3 amino acids: CASSLAVGPQHF. In DNA, the CDR3 is TGTGCCAGCAGCTTGGCGGTCGGGCCCCAGCATTTT. This chain connects TRBV11-2 to TRBJ1-5; D remains unclear. The CDR3 has 12 amino acids. Germline V lookup: CDR1 SGHAT, CDR2 FQNNGV. V was pared by 3 bases and J by 9 bases, with 9 bases between.

V gene TRBV6-6 combines with J gene TRBJ1-1, with D maybe TRBD1 (5 bases). V lost 2 bases, J lost 4 bases, and 11 bases lay in between. In germline, CDR1 is MNHNY, CDR2 SVGAGI (reference sequence). CDR3 length equals 14 residues. The CDR3 DNA is TGTGCCAGCAGTTACCAGGGATCCTCCACTGAAGCTTTCTTT. It yields the protein CASSYQGSSTEAFF.

V usage is TRBV5-4 and J usage is TRBJ1-2, with a possible D match to TRBD1 (5 bases). CDR1 and CDR2 (germline): SGHNT, YYREEE (reference sequence). The CDR3 is 18 residues long. V lost 4 bases, J lost 4 bases, and 26 bases lay in between. CDR3 sequence reads: CASSTRGGTSVLGYGYTF. The CDR3 DNA is TGTGCCAGCAGCACTCGGGGCGGGACCAGCGTTCTTGGCTATGGCTACACCTTC.

The chain combines TRBV7-2 with TRBJ2-2, with TRBD1 as a possible D gene (5 bases). The CDR3 consists of 15 residues. Per the germline V gene, CDR1 is SGHTA and CDR2 is FQGNSA. V dropped 3 bases and J dropped 1 base, with 9 bases sitting between them. In nucleotides, the CDR3 is TGTGCCAGCAGCTTTCTGGGGCAGAACACCGGGGAGCTGTTTTTT. Its protein is CASSFLGQNTGELFF. The full variable domain, with the rest looked up from reference TRBV7-2 and TRBJ2-2, is GAGVSQSPSNKVTEKGKDVELRCDPISGHTALYWYRQSLGQGLEFLIYFQGNSAPDKSGLPSDRFSAERTGGSVSTLTIQRTQQEDSAVYLCASSFLGQNTGELFFGEGSRLTVL.

The chain joins TRBV19 to TRBJ2-5; 15 bases are shared with TRBD2. Trimming took 5 bases from V and 0 from J; bases not matched to a gene: 10. This CDR3 is built from 19 residues. Germline-derived CDR1 and CDR2 are LNHDA and SQIVND (reference sequence). The CDR3 DNA follows: TGTGCCAGTAGTTCTGGGACTAGCGGGGGGACGAGGTACCAAGAGACCCAGTACTTC. Encoded protein: CASSSGTSGGTRYQETQYF.

V is TRBV6-1 and J is TRBJ2-5; D possibly corresponds to TRBD2 (5 bases). Germline-derived CDR1 and CDR2 are MNHNS and SASEGT. The CDR3 contains 13 residues. V lost 3 bases and J 2 bases, leaving 7 bases between the germline ends. The CDR3 sequence is CASSEDWQETQYF. The DNA for the CDR3 is TGTGCCAGCAGTGAGGACTGGCAAGAGACCCAGTACTTC.

The V and J genes are TRBV5-1 and TRBJ2-3, with TRBD2 identical over 9 bases. V lost 0 bases to trimming and J lost 6 bases; unmatched junction nucleotides: 8. The CDR3 loop spans 16 amino acids. Germline lookup yields CDR1 SGHRS and CDR2 YFSETQ. The CDR3 spells CASSLEGSGGGDTQYF. For the CDR3, the DNA is TGCGCCAGCAGCTTGGAGGGTAGCGGGGGAGGGGATACGCAGTATTTT.

The rearrangement joins TRBV7-9 to TRBJ1-6; D call uncertain. Germline assignment: CDR1 SEHNR and CDR2 FQNEAQ (reference sequence). The CDR3 runs 12 residues. V shed 5 bases and J shed 10 bases, with 9 bases lying between them. CDR3 bases: TGTGCCAGCAGCCCCCCCGAGTCACCCCTCCACTTT. This gives the protein CASSPPESPLHF.

The chain has TRBV18 and TRBJ2-1, with D perhaps TRBD2 (5 bases). Deletions cut 3 bases from V and 6 bases from J, with 18 bases between. The CDR3 is made up of 16 amino acids. Germline V CDR1 and CDR2: KGHSH, LQKENI. The CDR3 sequence: CASSPGVLQTGNEQFF. DNA of the CDR3: TGTGCCAGCTCACCGGGAGTTTTACAAACGGGCAATGAGCAGTTCTTC.

The chain links TRBV6-2 or TRBV6-3 to TRBJ2-5; a possible D gene is TRBD1 (6 bases). V lost 0 bases to trimming and J lost 6 bases, with 11 bases between them. The germline gives CDR1 MNHEY, CDR2 SVGEGT. The CDR3 has 14 residues. As DNA, the CDR3 is TGTGCCAGCAGTTACTCGACCAGGGGCCAGACCCAGTACTTC. This gives the protein CASSYSTRGQTQYF.

The genes are TRBV28 and TRBJ2-7; 9 positions agree with TRBD1. CDR1 and CDR2 from the germline V gene are MDHEN and SYDVKM. The CDR3 totals 14 residues. The J segment lost 4 bases and the V segment lost 5 bases, leaving 6 bases of the junction unmatched. CDR3 protein: CASSLGTGLYEQYV. The CDR3 DNA reads as TGTGCCAGCAGTCTCGGGACAGGGTTGTACGAGCAGTACGTC.

This clone was seen a few times. The chain joins TRBV4-2 to TRBJ2-2; D may be TRBD1 (6 bases). In germline, CDR1 is LGHNA, CDR2 YNFKEQ. The CDR3 consists of 13 residues. Between the trimmed V and J ends, which lost 5 bases and 3 bases, there was a span of 7 bases. As DNA, the CDR3 is TGTGCCAGCAGCAACAGGGACACCGGGGAGCTGTTTTTT. Protein sequence: CASSNRDTGELFF.

The V and J genes are TRBV20-1 and TRBJ2-5; no reliable D call. This CDR3 has 11 residues. The germline V and J ends were trimmed by 5 bases and 4 bases, with 8 bases remaining between them. Germline CDR1 DFQATT, CDR2 SNEGSKA (reference sequence). CDR3 amino acids: CSAPPGETQYF. In DNA form, the CDR3 reads TGCAGTGCTCCGCCAGGAGAGACCCAGTACTTC.

The CDR3 DNA sequence: TGTGCCAGCAGCCGACTAGGGTCCTACAATGAGCAGTTCTTC. It translates to CASSRLGSYNEQFF. The chain uses TRBV2 and TRBJ2-1, with a possible D match to TRBD2 (6 bases). Per germline, CDR1 SNHLY and CDR2 FYNNEI. The CDR3 is 14 amino acids. The V and J ends lost 6 bases and 1 base respectively, with 10 bases between them.